This T cell receptor beta chain was documented in a study of blood T cell repertoires in COVID-19. In its sample, this clone was seen once. Profiling relied on immunoSEQ multiplex PCR, and the TCRdb table lists in-frame clones only, not all of them. The sample has under 500,000 clones, 80% to 90% seen once. CDR3 length: 14 amino acids. Trimming at V came to 4 bases and at J to 4 bases, leaving 5 bases not matched to a gene. Germline V CDR1 and CDR2: GTSNPN, SVGIG (reference sequence). The chain recombines TRBV30 with TRBJ1-5; 9 positions agree with TRBD1. The specimen sequenced was PBMCs or T cells enriched from blood (not recorded which). The TCR sequence derives from a man younger than 40 who had recovered from COVID-19. The CDR3 region is CAWNADRGNQPQHF. The CDR3 DNA sequence: TGTGCCTGGAATGCAGACAGGGGGAATCAGCCCCAGCATTTT.